This T cell receptor (beta chain) was sequenced in a study of CD8 T cells in ankylosing spondylitis. TCRdb redid the calling of the 5' RACE reads with MiXCR, one entry per CDR3 protein. The sample has around 280,000 distinct CDR3 sequences, 15% to 20% seen once. Losses at the gene ends were 6 bases for V and 3 bases for J; bases not matched to a gene: 6. Germline assignment: CDR1 MNHEY and CDR2 SMNVEV (reference sequence). The CDR3 loop spans 16 amino acids. This sequence was found in a male donor with ankylosing spondylitis or in good health (not recorded which). This rearrangement joins TRBV27 to TRBJ1-6; 9 nucleotides align to TRBD1. Sample: blood, either unsorted or a sorted T cell fraction (not recorded which). CDR3 residues: CASSSPGQGYNSPLHF. The CDR3 bases are TGTGCCAGCAGCAGTCCGGGACAGGGCTATAATTCACCCCTCCACTTT.